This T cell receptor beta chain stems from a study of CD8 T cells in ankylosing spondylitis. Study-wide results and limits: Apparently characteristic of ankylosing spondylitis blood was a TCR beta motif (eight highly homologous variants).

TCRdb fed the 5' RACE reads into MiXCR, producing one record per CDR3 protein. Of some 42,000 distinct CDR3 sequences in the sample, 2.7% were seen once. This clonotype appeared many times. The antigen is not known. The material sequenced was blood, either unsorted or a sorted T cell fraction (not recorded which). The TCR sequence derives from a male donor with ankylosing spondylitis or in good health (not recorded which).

CDR3: CASSPRTSGNSGANVLTF. CDR3 nucleotides: TGTGCCAGCAGCCCGCGAACTAGCGGTAACTCTGGGGCCAACGTCCTGACTTTC. V usage is TRBV9 and J usage is TRBJ2-6, with 8 bases aligning to TRBD2. Germline assignment: CDR1 SGDLS and CDR2 YYNGEE. With V trimmed by 4 bases and J by 0 bases, 9 bases remained unmatched. This CDR3 is 18 amino acids long.